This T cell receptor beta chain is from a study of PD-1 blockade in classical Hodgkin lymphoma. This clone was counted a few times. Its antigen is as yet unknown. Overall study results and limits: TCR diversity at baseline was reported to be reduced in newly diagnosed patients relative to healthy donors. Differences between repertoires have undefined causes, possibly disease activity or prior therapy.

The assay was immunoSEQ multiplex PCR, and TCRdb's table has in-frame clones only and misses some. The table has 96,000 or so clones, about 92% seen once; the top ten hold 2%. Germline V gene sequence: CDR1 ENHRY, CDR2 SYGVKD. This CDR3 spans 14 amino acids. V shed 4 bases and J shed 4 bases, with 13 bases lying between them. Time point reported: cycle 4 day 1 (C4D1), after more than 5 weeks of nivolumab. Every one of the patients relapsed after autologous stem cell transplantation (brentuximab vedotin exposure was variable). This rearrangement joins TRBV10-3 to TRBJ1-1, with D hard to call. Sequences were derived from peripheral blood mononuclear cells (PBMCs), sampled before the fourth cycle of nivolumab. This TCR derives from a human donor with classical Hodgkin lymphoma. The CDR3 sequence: CAISGSREGTEAFF. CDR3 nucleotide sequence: TGTGCCATCAGTGGGTCGCGTGAGGGCACTGAAGCTTTCTTT.